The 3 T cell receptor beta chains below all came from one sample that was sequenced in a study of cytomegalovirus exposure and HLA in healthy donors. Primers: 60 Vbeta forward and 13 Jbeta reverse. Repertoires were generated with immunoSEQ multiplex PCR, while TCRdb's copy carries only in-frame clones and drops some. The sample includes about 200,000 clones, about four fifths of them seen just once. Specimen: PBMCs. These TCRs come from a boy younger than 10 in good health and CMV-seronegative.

Here the CDR3 reads CASSFGRPGGNTIYF. The CDR3 DNA sequence: TGTGCCAGCAGCTTTGGTAGGCCGGGTGGAAACACCATATATTTT. The chain combines TRBV7-9 with TRBJ1-3; no firm D call. CDR1 is SEHNR, CDR2 FQNEAQ, per germline (reference sequence). V lost 3 bases, J lost 3 bases, and 12 bases lay in between. The CDR3 consists of 15 residues.

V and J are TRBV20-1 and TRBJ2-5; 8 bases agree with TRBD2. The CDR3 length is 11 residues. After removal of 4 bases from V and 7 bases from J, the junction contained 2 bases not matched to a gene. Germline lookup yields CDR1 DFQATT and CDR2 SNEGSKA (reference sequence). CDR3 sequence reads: CSAISGGTQYF. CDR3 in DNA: TGCAGTGCTATAAGCGGGGGGACCCAGTACTTC.

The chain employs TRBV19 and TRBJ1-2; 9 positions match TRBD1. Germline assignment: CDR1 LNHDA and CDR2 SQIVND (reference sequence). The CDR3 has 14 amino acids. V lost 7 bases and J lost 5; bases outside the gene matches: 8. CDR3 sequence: CASTQDRGEYGYTF. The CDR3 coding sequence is TGTGCCAGTACCCAGGACAGGGGAGAATATGGCTACACCTTC.